The present entry profiles one TCR beta chain with its context. The CDR3 has 16 residues. CDR1 and CDR2 (germline): SGHTA, FQGNSA. The V end lost 5 bases, the J end lost 3 bases, and 18 bases lay between the germline ends. The authors prepared the TCRbeta library with unique molecular identifiers. Using its own MiXCR run on the PCR reads, TCRdb lists one record per CDR3 protein. The sample gives some 350,000 distinct CDR3 sequences, under 13% of which show up once; more than 2% is in the top ten. The entry originates in a study of T-cell reconstitution after alpha-beta-depleted transplantation in children.

The TCR comes from a human donor who donated a stem cell graft to a child with acute lymphoblastic leukemia. The sample in question was PBMCs from the stem cell graft donor, obtained from the stem cell graft. The chain combines TRBV7-2 with TRBJ2-3; tentatively, D is TRBD2 (5 bases). The CDR3 is CASSRGLLERTDTQYF. The DNA for the CDR3 is TGTGCCAGCAGCCGCGGGCTCCTCGAGAGAACAGATACGCAGTATTTT.